This TCR beta chain originates from a study of T cells in Graves' hyperthyroidism and ophthalmopathy. The overall study: Peripheral blood was acquired at first diagnosis, ahead of any therapy whatsoever.

Exclusion followed for patients with uncontrolled infection, other autoimmune disease, pregnancy or lactation. Study-wide results and limits: The model identified upcoming ophthalmopathy a median roughly 6 months ahead of onset. The blood repertoire included most of the expanded thyroid clonotypes above 0.001.

This clonotype was picked up a small number of times. Its target is not known. The CDR3 runs to 14 residues. In germline, CDR1 is SEHNR, CDR2 FQNEAQ (reference sequence). Between the trimmed V and J ends, which lost 5 bases and 7 bases, there was a span of 12 bases. Using RNA transcripts as the source, TCR beta CDR3 regions were amplified. TCR CDR3 regions were first amplified by RT-PCR with HTBI primers. One entry per CDR3 protein results from TCRdb running MiXCR on the multiplex PCR reads. The data hold 600,000 or so distinct CDR3 sequences, with 13% to 15% observed a single time. The rearrangement links TRBV7-9 to TRBJ1-6; weak D call: TRBD1 (6 bases). The sample comprised blood. The source of this sequence is a woman in her fifties or sixties with Graves' ophthalmopathy. The chain's CDR3 is CASSHPGENSPLHF. CDR3 nucleotide sequence: TGTGCCAGCAGCCACCCAGGGGAGAATTCACCCCTCCACTTT.